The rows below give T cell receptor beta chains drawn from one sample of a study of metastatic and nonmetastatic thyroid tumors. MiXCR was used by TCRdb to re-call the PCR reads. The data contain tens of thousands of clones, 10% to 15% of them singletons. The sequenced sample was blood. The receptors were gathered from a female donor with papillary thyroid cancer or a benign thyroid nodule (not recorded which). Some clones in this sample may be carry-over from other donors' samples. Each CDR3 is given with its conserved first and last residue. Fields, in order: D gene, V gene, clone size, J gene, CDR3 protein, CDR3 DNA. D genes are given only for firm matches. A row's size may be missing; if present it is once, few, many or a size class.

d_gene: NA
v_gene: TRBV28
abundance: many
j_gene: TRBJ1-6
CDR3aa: CASSFLRTFFDSPLHF
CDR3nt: TGTGCCAGCAGTTTTTTGAGGACTTTTTTCGATTCACCCCTCCACTTT

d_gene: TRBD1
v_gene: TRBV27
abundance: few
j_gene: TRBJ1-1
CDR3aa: CASSYSGTGGVTEAFF
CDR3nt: TGTGCCAGCAGTTATTCCGGGACAGGGGGCGTCACTGAAGCTTTCTTT

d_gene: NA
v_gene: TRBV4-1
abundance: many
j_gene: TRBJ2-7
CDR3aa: CASSPLGQGGPYEQYF
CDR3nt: TGCGCCAGCAGCCCACTGGGGCAGGGGGGCCCCTACGAGCAGTACTTC

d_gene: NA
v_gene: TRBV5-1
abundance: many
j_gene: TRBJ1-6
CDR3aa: CASSRSTGFNSPLHF
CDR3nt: TGCGCCAGCAGCCGGTCGACAGGTTTCAATTCACCCCTCCACTTT

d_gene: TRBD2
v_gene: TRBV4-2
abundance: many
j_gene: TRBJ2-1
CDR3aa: CASSQDSGRAYNEQFF
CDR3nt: TGTGCCAGCAGCCAAGATAGCGGGAGGGCCTACAATGAGCAGTTCTTC

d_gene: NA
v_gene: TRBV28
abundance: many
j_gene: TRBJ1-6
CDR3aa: CASRLITHSPLHF
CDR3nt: TGTGCCAGCAGACTTATAACCCACTCACCCCTCCACTTT

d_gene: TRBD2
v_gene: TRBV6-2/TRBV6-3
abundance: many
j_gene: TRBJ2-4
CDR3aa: CASSRGLAINIQYF
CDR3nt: TGTGCCAGCAGCCGCGGACTAGCTATAAACATTCAGTACTTC

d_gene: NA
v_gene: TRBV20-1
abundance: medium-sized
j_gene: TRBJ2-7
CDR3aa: CSVRQDQSVSYEQYF
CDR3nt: TGCAGTGTGCGGCAGGACCAGAGCGTGTCCTACGAGCAGTACTTC

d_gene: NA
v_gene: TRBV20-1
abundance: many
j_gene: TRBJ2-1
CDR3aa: CSASPSDRSSYNEQFF
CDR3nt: TGCAGTGCTAGTCCTTCCGACAGGAGCTCCTACAATGAGCAGTTCTTC

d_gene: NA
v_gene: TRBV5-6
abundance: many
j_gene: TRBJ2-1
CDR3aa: CASSLSRGRAGHNEQFF
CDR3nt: TGTGCCAGCAGCTTGTCTCGGGGTCGGGCGGGCCACAATGAGCAGTTCTTC

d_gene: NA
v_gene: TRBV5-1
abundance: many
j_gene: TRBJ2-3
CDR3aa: CASSLDGALHRSTQYF
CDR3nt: TGCGCCAGCAGCTTGGATGGAGCGCTTCATAGGAGTACGCAGTATTTT

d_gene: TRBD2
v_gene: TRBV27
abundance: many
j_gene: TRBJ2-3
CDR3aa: CASSTGPGLAGRNTQYF
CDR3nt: TGTGCCAGCAGTACGGGGCCCGGACTAGCGGGACGGAATACGCAGTATTTT

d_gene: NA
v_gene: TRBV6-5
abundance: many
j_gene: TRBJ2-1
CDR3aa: CASSYRPDSFNEQFF
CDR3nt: TGTGCCAGCAGTTACAGACCGGACAGCTTCAATGAGCAGTTCTTC

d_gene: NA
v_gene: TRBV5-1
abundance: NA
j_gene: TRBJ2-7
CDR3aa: CASSHLNGGHNEQYF
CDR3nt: TGCGCCAGCAGCCACTTAAATGGGGGTCACAACGAGCAGTACTTC

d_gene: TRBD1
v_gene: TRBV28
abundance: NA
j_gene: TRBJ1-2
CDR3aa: CASSGGENYGYNF
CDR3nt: TGTGCCAGTTCAGGGGGCGAGAACTATGGCTACAACTTC

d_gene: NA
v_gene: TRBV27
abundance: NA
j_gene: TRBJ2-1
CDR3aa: CASSIQDRNNEQFF
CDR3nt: TGTGCCAGCAGTATACAGGACAGAAACAATGAGCAGTTCTTC

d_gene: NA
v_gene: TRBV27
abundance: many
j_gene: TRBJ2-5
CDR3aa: CASTGDFETQYF
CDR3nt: TGTGCCAGCACAGGAGACTTTGAGACCCAGTACTTC

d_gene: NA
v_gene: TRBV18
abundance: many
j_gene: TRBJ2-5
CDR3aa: CASSPLRGAETQYF
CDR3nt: TGTGCCAGCTCACCATTGAGGGGAGCAGAGACCCAGTACTTC

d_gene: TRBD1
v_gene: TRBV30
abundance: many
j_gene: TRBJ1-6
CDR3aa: CASRQGLNGGSPLHF
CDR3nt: TGTGCCTCGCGACAGGGACTAAATGGAGGGTCACCCCTCCACTTT